The 8 T cell receptor beta chains given below trace back to one sample, sequenced in a study of CD8+CD57+ T cells in acquired aplastic anemia. Whoever was chosen for sequencing had shown CD8+CD57+ cell expansion by flow cytometry. Genomic DNA was employed as the template in profiling TCR beta VDJ and CDR3. TCRdb ran MiXCR on the reads and lists one entry per CDR3 protein. Among 150,000 to 160,000 distinct CDR3 sequences listed, roughly 54% were seen once. The material sequenced was sorted CD4+, CD8+, or CD8+CD57+ T cells (not recorded which) from PBMCs. The source of these receptors is a human donor with aplastic anemia.

J is TRBJ2-1 and V is TRBV20-1; possibly TRBD1 for D (5 bases). CDR3 length: 12 amino acids. Germline CDR1 and CDR2: DFQATT and SNEGSKA (reference sequence). V lost 5 bases to trimming and J lost 15 bases, with 20 bases between them. This chain's CDR3 is CSAALRGSRRFF. DNA of the CDR3: TGCAGTGCTGCCTTAAGGGGATCCAGGCGGTTCTTC.

The chain's CDR3 is CASTGTTASTDTQYF. CDR3 sequence (DNA): TGCGCCAGCACTGGTACGACAGCTAGCACAGATACGCAGTATTTT. The J gene is TRBJ2-3, the V gene TRBV10-1; a possible D gene is TRBD1 (5 bases). V was clipped by 7 bases and J by 0 bases, with 14 bases between them. The CDR3 contains 15 residues. Germline V gene lookup returns CDR1 WNHNN and CDR2 SYGVQD (reference sequence).

The rearrangement joins TRBV29-1 to TRBJ2-5, with D perhaps given as TRBD1 or TRBD2 (5 bases each). Germline V gives CDR1 SQVTM, CDR2 ANQGSEA. CDR3 size: 11 residues. V was cut by 8 bases and J by 2 bases, with 9 bases left in between. CDR3: CSWDGQETQYF. The CDR3, as DNA: TGCAGCTGGGACGGTCAAGAGACCCAGTACTTC. Together with reference TRBV29-1 and TRBJ2-5, the CDR3 gives the full variable domain: SAVISQKPSRDICQRGTSLTIQCQVDSQVTMMFWYRQQPGQSLTLIATANQGSEATYESGFVIDKFPISRPNLTFSTLTVSNMSPEDSSIYLCSWDGQETQYFGPGTRLLVL.

This clonotype showed up many times. The rearrangement links TRBV5-1 to TRBJ1-1, with TRBD1 matching 7 bases. The V gene end was trimmed by 4 bases and the J gene end by 4 bases; junction bases not matched to a gene: 16. CDR1 and CDR2 (germline): SGHRS, YFSETQ. This CDR3 contains 17 residues. This chain's CDR3 is CASSHPISLNRGTEAFF. In DNA, the CDR3 is TGCGCCAGCAGCCATCCGATCTCTTTAAACAGGGGCACTGAAGCTTTCTTT.

As DNA, the CDR3 is TGTGCCAGCAGCTGGACATGGCAAGAGACCCAGTACTTC. Its protein product is CASSWTWQETQYF. The chain employs TRBV12-3 or TRBV12-4 and TRBJ2-5; D is possibly TRBD1 (5 bases). The CDR3 loop spans 13 amino acids. Deletions cut 6 bases from V and 2 bases from J, with 10 bases between.

This chain links TRBV5-5 with TRBJ1-3; 7 bases agree with TRBD1. The V segment lost 0 bases and the J segment 3 bases; nucleotides outside the gene matches: 3. The CDR3 has 15 residues. CDR1 is SGHKS and CDR2 is YYEKEE in the germline V gene (reference sequence). Here the CDR3 DNA reads TGTGCCAGCAGCTTGGAGGGGGCTAGTGGAAACACCATATATTTT. Protein: CASSLEGASGNTIYF.

This chain links TRBV20-1 with TRBJ1-2, with 10 positions matching TRBD1. Germline lookup yields CDR1 DFQATT and CDR2 SNEGSKA (reference sequence). The V gene end was trimmed by 2 bases and the J gene end by 8 bases; junction bases not matched to a gene: 5. This CDR3 has 13 amino acids. The CDR3 reads CSARRQGARGYTF. The CDR3 DNA follows: TGCAGTGCTAGAAGACAGGGGGCGAGGGGCTACACCTTC.

This clonotype was seen ten or more times. The J gene is TRBJ1-2, the V gene TRBV6-2 or TRBV6-3; D unclear. This CDR3 contains 15 residues. Germline assignment: CDR1 MNHEY and CDR2 SVGEGT. Between the trimmed V and J ends, which lost 3 bases and 2 bases, there was a span of 13 bases. CDR3 amino acids: CASSYYEGNNYGYTF. The CDR3 DNA sequence: TGTGCCAGCAGTTATTATGAGGGTAACAACTATGGCTACACCTTC.